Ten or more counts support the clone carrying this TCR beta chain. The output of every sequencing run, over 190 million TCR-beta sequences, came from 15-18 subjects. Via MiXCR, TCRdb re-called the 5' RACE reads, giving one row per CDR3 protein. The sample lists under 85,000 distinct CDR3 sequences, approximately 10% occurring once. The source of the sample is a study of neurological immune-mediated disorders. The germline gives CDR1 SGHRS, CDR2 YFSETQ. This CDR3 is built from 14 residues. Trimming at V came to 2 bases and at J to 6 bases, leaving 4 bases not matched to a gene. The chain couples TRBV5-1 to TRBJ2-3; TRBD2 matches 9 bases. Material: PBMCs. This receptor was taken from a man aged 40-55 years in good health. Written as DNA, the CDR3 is TGCGCCAGCAGCTTTGAACTAGCGGGTGATACGCAGTATTTT. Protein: CASSFELAGDTQYF.